Below are 30 T cell receptor beta chains sequenced from a single sample in a study of radiotherapy plus CTLA-4 blockade in lung cancer. The table came from immunoSEQ multiplex PCR; TCRdb's copy has only in-frame clones and leaves some out. Of 35,000 or so clones listed, roughly 85% are singletons. This specimen consisted of peripheral blood, obtained from a patient treated with radiotherapy plus ipilimumab. The receptor set was obtained from a human donor with non-small cell lung cancer who had stable disease on radiotherapy plus ipilimumab.

This clone turned up a few times. V gene TRBV2 combines with J gene TRBJ2-2, with 9 bases matching TRBD1. The CDR3 covers 15 residues. V lost 7 bases to trimming and J lost 0 bases; unmatched junction nucleotides: 3. Germline CDR1 SNHLY, CDR2 FYNNEI. The CDR3 reads CASTDRGSNTGELFF. In DNA form, the CDR3 reads TGTGCCAGCACGGACAGGGGATCGAACACCGGGGAGCTGTTTTTT.

The chain joins TRBV5-4 to TRBJ1-2; no definite D call. Per the germline V gene, CDR1 is SGHNT and CDR2 is YYREEE (reference sequence). The V end lost 0 bases, the J end lost 4 bases, and 7 bases lay between the germline ends. There are 13 residues in the CDR3. CDR3 protein: CASSLERSYGYTF. CDR3 nucleotides: TGTGCCAGCAGCTTGGAGAGGTCCTATGGCTACACCTTC.

This clone was seen only a few times. The chain has TRBV6-5 and TRBJ2-7, with D maybe TRBD1 (5 bases). Germline CDR1 MNHEY, CDR2 SVGAGI. The CDR3 consists of 13 residues. Trimming shortened V by 8 bases and J by 3 bases, and 14 bases separated the two germline ends. The CDR3 spells CASAPGKYYEQYF. The CDR3 DNA sequence: TGTGCCAGCGCCCCAGGGAAATACTACGAGCAGTACTTC.

The chain has TRBV27 and TRBJ2-7; a weak D match, TRBD1 (6 bases). V lost 5 bases, J lost 3 bases, and 14 bases lay in between. Germline CDR1 is MNHEY and CDR2 is SMNVEV (reference sequence). The CDR3 runs to 14 residues. CDR3 nucleotides: TGTGCCAGCAGTAGGGACAAAAGTTACTACGAGCAGTACTTC. Protein product: CASSRDKSYYEQYF.

This chain connects TRBV5-1 to TRBJ2-5; possible D gene TRBD2, 6 bases. V dropped 1 base and J dropped 5 bases, with 18 bases sitting between them. Germline V gene sequence: CDR1 SGHRS, CDR2 YFSETQ. The CDR3 covers 16 residues. The CDR3 protein is CASSLTGEGIWETQYF. The CDR3 nucleotides read TGCGCCAGCAGCTTGACGGGAGAGGGAATTTGGGAGACCCAGTACTTC.

The chain is built from TRBV9 and TRBJ1-4; D gene unclear. Germline assignment: CDR1 SGDLS and CDR2 YYNGEE. The CDR3 covers 15 residues. The V gene lost 0 bases and the J gene lost 3 bases, with 9 bases spanning the gap. The DNA of the CDR3 is TGTGCCAGCAGCGTAGTGGCAGGCTCTAATGAAAAACTGTTTTTT. This codes for CASSVVAGSNEKLFF.

The gene calls are TRBV11-3 and TRBJ2-7, with TRBD2 identical over 9 bases. Germline CDR1 SGHNT, CDR2 YENEEA. The CDR3 covers 16 residues. V gave up 5 bases and J gave up 3 bases; unmatched junction bases: 11. The CDR3 is CASSPGGLAGSYEQYF. Written as DNA, the CDR3 is TGTGCCAGCAGCCCGGGGGGTCTAGCGGGAAGCTACGAGCAGTACTTC.

V is TRBV28 and J is TRBJ2-5, with D possibly TRBD2 on 6 matching bases. V was clipped by 2 bases and J by 5 bases, with 21 bases between them. Germline values: CDR1 MDHEN, CDR2 SYDVKM. The CDR3 has 17 residues. The CDR3 spells CASSLPRDRFGSETQYF. CDR3 nucleotide sequence: TGTGCCAGCAGTTTACCGCGGGATCGATTCGGTAGTGAGACCCAGTACTTC.

The CDR3 here is CASRLWTGRHYEQYF. The CDR3 region has the DNA TGTGCCAGCAGGTTGTGGACAGGGCGCCACTACGAGCAGTACTTC. The V call is TRBV11-2, the J call TRBJ2-7; 8 nucleotides align to TRBD1. The germline V gene has CDR1 SGHAT and CDR2 FQNNGV. V dropped 6 bases and J dropped 3; count of bases not matched to a gene: 10. The CDR3 is 15 residues long.

This clone was detected once. The chain joins TRBV11-2 to TRBJ2-1; possible D gene TRBD2, 6 bases. Germline CDR1 reads SGHAT; CDR2 reads FQNNGV. V lost 5 bases and J 6 bases, leaving 23 bases between the germline ends. The CDR3 consists of 17 residues. The CDR3 DNA reads as TGTGCCAGCAGCAGCTCACGGCCGGGACTCACCTGCAATGAGCAGTTCTTC. It yields the protein CASSSSRPGLTCNEQFF. Full variable domain (remainder filled in from reference TRBV11-2 and TRBJ2-1): EAGVAQSPRYKIIEKRQSVAFWCNPISGHATLYWYQQILGQGPKLLIQFQNNGVVDDSQLPKDRFSAERLKGVDSTLKIQPAKLEDSAVYLCASSSSRPGLTCNEQFFGPGTRLTVL.

The chain joins TRBV19 to TRBJ1-1; the D gene is possibly TRBD1 (5 bases). Germline V CDR1 and CDR2: LNHDA, SQIVND (reference sequence). V lost 6 bases and J lost 3, with 17 bases in between. The CDR3 contains 15 residues. The CDR3 here is CASSPGGGAYTEAFF. As DNA, the CDR3 is TGTGCCAGTAGCCCCGGCGGGGGTGCGTACACTGAAGCTTTCTTT.

The chain uses TRBV27 and TRBJ2-7; D remains unclear. This CDR3 region has 13 residues. Looked up from germline, CDR1 is MNHEY and CDR2 is SMNVEV (reference sequence). The V gene lost 3 bases and the J gene lost 6 bases, with 12 bases spanning the gap. CDR3 in DNA: TGTGCCAGCAGTTTGATCCCTTCGGGCGAGCAGTACTTC. This sequence encodes CASSLIPSGEQYF.

This clone was picked up one time. The chain couples TRBV25-1 to TRBJ2-2; 8 bases match TRBD1. Germline CDR1 MGHDK, CDR2 SYGVNS. Trimming removed 5 bases from V and 2 bases from J; junction bases left unmatched: 7. The CDR3 covers 16 residues. In DNA, the CDR3 is TGTGCCAGCAGTAATTGGGGACAGGCCAACACCGGGGAGCTGTTTTTT. Its translation: CASSNWGQANTGELFF.

This sequence joins TRBV9 and TRBJ2-1; D gene unclear. Germline CDR1 and CDR2: SGDLS and YYNGEE. V was shortened by 4 bases and J by 0 bases, with 11 bases between the two germline ends. The CDR3 contains 15 residues. The CDR3 sequence is CASSLGSSSYNEQFF. DNA for the CDR3: TGTGCCAGCAGCCTGGGCTCGAGCTCCTACAATGAGCAGTTCTTC. The variable domain in full, with the rest retrieved from reference TRBV9 and TRBJ2-1, is DSGVTQTPKHLITATGQRVTLRCSPRSGDLSVYWYQQSLDQGLQFLIQYYNGEERAKGNILERFSAQQFPDLHSELNLSSLELGDSALYFCASSLGSSSYNEQFFGPGTRLTVL.

This CDR3 is CARSERLAGGPNEQFF. The CDR3 bases are TGTGCCAGAAGCGAAAGATTAGCGGGAGGGCCGAATGAGCAGTTCTTC. This chain uses TRBV5-3 with TRBJ2-1, with 11 nucleotides matching TRBD2. TRBV5-3 is marked as an open reading frame, function uncertain. The CDR3 loop spans 16 amino acids. Losses at the gene ends were 4 bases for V and 7 bases for J; bases not matched to a gene: 10.

CDR3 protein: CASSFSDRGNQPQHF. The DNA of the CDR3 is TGTGCCAGCAGTTTCTCTGACAGGGGCAATCAGCCCCAGCATTTT. V usage is TRBV6-5 and J usage is TRBJ1-5; 7 bases agree with TRBD1. The CDR3 has 15 residues. Germline assignment: CDR1 MNHEY and CDR2 SVGAGI. Germline trimming cut 4 bases from V and 2 bases from J; bases unmatched to any gene: 5.

The chain combines TRBV28 with TRBJ1-2; maybe TRBD1 (5 bases). Germline CDR1 and CDR2: MDHEN and SYDVKM. CDR3 length: 16 residues. The V end lost 5 bases, the J end lost 5 bases, and 21 bases lay between the germline ends. The CDR3 here is CASSPPRGGALYGYTF. In nucleotides, the CDR3 is TGTGCCAGCAGTCCCCCCCGGGGGGGTGCCCTTTATGGCTACACCTTC.

This chain connects TRBV7-8 to TRBJ1-5, with 8 bases lining up with TRBD1. CDR3 length: 14 amino acids. V shed 8 bases and J 4 bases; nucleotides not matched to a gene: 7. CDR1 and CDR2 (germline): SGHVS, FQNEAQ. CDR3 amino acids: CASSRTGNNQPQHF. The CDR3 DNA follows: TGTGCCAGCTCCAGGACAGGGAATAATCAGCCCCAGCATTTT.

The J gene is TRBJ2-1, the V gene TRBV19; 15 bases line up with TRBD2. The CDR3 contains 17 residues. Germline CDR1 and CDR2: LNHDA and SQIVND (reference sequence). V dropped 6 bases and J dropped 1; count of bases not matched to a gene: 4. In DNA form, the CDR3 reads TGTGCCAGTAGACGGGGGACTAGCGGGAGGTCCTACAATGAGCAGTTCTTC. Encoded protein: CASRRGTSGRSYNEQFF. Variable domain in full (rest from reference TRBV19 and TRBJ2-1): DGGITQSPKYLFRKEGQNVTLSCEQNLNHDAMYWYRQDPGQGLRLIYYSQIVNDFQKGDIAEGYSVSREKKESFPLTVTSAQKNPTAFYLCASRRGTSGRSYNEQFFGPGTRLTVL.

The chain carries TRBV28 and TRBJ2-3; TRBD2 agrees at 7 bases. The CDR3 sequence is 15 residues long. After removal of 6 bases from V and 7 bases from J, the junction contained 13 bases not matched to a gene. CDR1 MDHEN and CDR2 SYDVKM come from the germline V gene. The CDR3 DNA sequence: TGTGCCAGCAGCTTTATAAGCGGGGTACGAAATACGCAGTATTTT. This encodes CASSFISGVRNTQYF.

This chain connects TRBV5-1 to TRBJ2-1, with D maybe TRBD2 (6 bases). Germline assignment: CDR1 SGHRS and CDR2 YFSETQ. This CDR3 region has 13 residues. Trimming took off 5 bases at V and 7 bases at J, with 13 bases between the two ends. In nucleotides, the CDR3 is TGCGCCAGCAGTTGGGAGGAGGTAAATGAGCAGTTCTTC. Translating gives CASSWEEVNEQFF.

The chain recombines TRBV9 with TRBJ2-1, with 14 nucleotides matching TRBD2. Germline CDR1 and CDR2: SGDLS and YYNGEE. Losses at the gene ends were 4 bases for V and 12 bases for J; bases not matched to a gene: 15. This CDR3 has 17 amino acids. CDR3 region: CASSTTLGLAGGSTQFF. DNA of the CDR3: TGTGCCAGCAGCACTACCCTAGGACTAGCGGGAGGTAGCACGCAGTTCTTC.

This clone was counted a single time. The chain uses TRBV19 and TRBJ1-5; D is perhaps TRBD1 (6 bases). This CDR3 region has 16 residues. Trimming removed 7 bases from V and 6 bases from J, with 22 bases in between. Germline lookup yields CDR1 LNHDA and CDR2 SQIVND (reference sequence). The CDR3 DNA sequence: TGTGCCAGTACCCCCCCTGGGACATTTTTGAGTCAGCCCCAGCATTTT. Translated: CASTPPGTFLSQPQHF.

The sample holds one count of this clone. The V gene is TRBV4-3, the J gene TRBJ2-1, with 9 bases that match TRBD1. The CDR3 sequence is 16 residues long. The ends lost 4 bases at V and 4 bases at J; junction bases unmatched: 8. Germline V gene sequence: CDR1 LGHNA, CDR2 YSLEER. The DNA of the CDR3 is TGCGCCAGCAGCCGAGCCCGGGACAGGGAGTACAATGAGCAGTTCTTC. Protein: CASSRARDREYNEQFF.

This clone was seen once. One junction end does not reproduce the germline sequence, and a read error may be involved. The gene calls are TRBV10-3 and TRBJ2-1, with 11 bases aligning to TRBD2. CDR1 is ENHRY and CDR2 is SYGVKD in the germline V gene. The CDR3 is made up of 19 amino acids. The CDR3 is CAIRPGTSSGGSSYNEQLF. CDR3 nucleotide sequence: TGTGCCATCAGACCGGGAACATCTAGCGGGGGGAGCTCCTACAATGAGCAGCTCTTC.

In this sample, this clone turned up a few times. The chain has TRBV7-2 and TRBJ2-1, with 8 bases lining up with TRBD2. This CDR3 region has 16 residues. Germline values: CDR1 SGHTA, CDR2 FQGNSA. V shed 5 bases and J 6 bases; nucleotides not matched to a gene: 12. The CDR3 DNA follows: TGTGCCAGCAGCCGGGCCCCCGGACTAGCCATCAATGAGCAGTTCTTC. Its translation is CASSRAPGLAINEQFF.

This sequence joins TRBV14 and TRBJ2-1; 7 nucleotides line up with TRBD2. The V gene's germline CDR1 is SGHDN and CDR2 FVKESK. The CDR3 totals 17 residues. V shed 3 bases, J shed 3 bases, and the junction held 11 bases outside the gene matches. The CDR3 sequence is CASSHAAAGVGYNEQFF. As DNA, the CDR3 is TGTGCCAGCAGCCATGCTGCTGCGGGAGTCGGCTACAATGAGCAGTTCTTC.

The chain is built from TRBV21-1 and TRBJ2-5; the D segment call TRBD2 is taken from the table without a DNA check. TRBV21-1 is flagged as a pseudogene. The CDR3 sequence is 15 residues long. CDR3 nucleotide sequence: TGTGCCAGCAGCGTGGGACTAGCGGACCCCAAGACCCAGTACTTC. Translating gives CASSVGLADPKTQYF.

The chain employs TRBV4-3 and TRBJ2-2, with TRBD2 matching over 9 bases. CDR1 and CDR2 (germline): LGHNA, YSLEER. The CDR3 loop spans 16 amino acids. Trimming took 4 bases from V and 3 from J; bases not matched to a gene: 6. CDR3 protein: CASSLETSGYTGELFF. The CDR3 DNA reads as TGCGCCAGCAGCCTCGAGACTAGCGGATACACCGGGGAGCTGTTTTTT.

The table lists this clone with a count of one. The rearrangement links TRBV7-3 to TRBJ2-7, with D tentatively TRBD1 (6 bases). V lost 5 bases, J lost 3 bases, and 14 bases lay in between. Per the germline V gene, CDR1 is SGHTA and CDR2 is FQGTGA. The CDR3 runs 14 residues. The CDR3 sequence is CASSPSGQSYEQYF. In DNA, the CDR3 is TGTGCCAGCAGCCCAAGCGGACAGAGCTACGAGCAGTACTTC. Combining the CDR3 with reference TRBV7-3 and TRBJ2-7 gives the whole variable domain GAGVSQTPSNKVTEKGKYVELRCDPISGHTALYWYRQSLGQGPEFLIYFQGTGAADDSGLPNDRFFAVRPEGSVSTLKIQRTERGDSAVYLCASSPSGQSYEQYFGPGTRLTVT.